Below, one T cell receptor (beta chain) is given with its context. Antigen unknown. The germline V gene encodes CDR1 MDHEN and CDR2 SYDVKM. The V segment lost 3 bases and the J segment 3 bases; nucleotides outside the gene matches: 12. The CDR3 is 17 amino acids. The source of the sample is a study of shared clonotypes between healthy human individuals. Study outcomes and limitations: What rarefaction showed was incomplete sorted-subset sequencing despite large depth.

Sequencing used immunoSEQ multiplex PCR; TCRdb keeps in-frame clones, though not all of them. The table records under 1,100,000 clones, around 82% of them present only once. Nashville, Tennessee was home to all donors, each a Caucasian adult. Naive CD4+ cells were CD45RA-selected; the remaining cells were memory. The chain combines TRBV28 with TRBJ2-5, with TRBD2 matching over 8 bases. Sequencing used memory CD4+ T cells from PBMCs. Regarding subset: CD45RA-negative fraction. The source of this sequence is a man aged 18 to 29 in good health. Some clones in this sample may be carry-over from other donors' samples. DNA for the CDR3: TGTGCCAGCAGTTTCGGCCGAATGGGTAGCGGGGAAGAGACCCAGTACTTC. It specifies CASSFGRMGSGEETQYF.